Described below is a single TCR beta chain sequence and its context. Its target antigen remains unknown. No base qualities exist here, and no much larger clone lies one base off it. CDR1 WSHSY and CDR2 SAAADI were looked up in the germline V gene. Germline trimming amounts to 7 bases on V and 0 bases on J, with 14 as the count of junction bases outside the gene matches. The CDR3 holds 18 amino acids from the cysteine to the phenylalanine. Just CDR3 DNA is preserved here, 54 bases in frame from base 1. Donors were healthy HIV-negative adults with no recently reported acute infections or vaccinations. All donors were Caucasian adults living in Nashville, Tennessee, USA. Magnetic negative selection was used to enrich CD4+ T cells, after which naive cells were positively selected on CD45RA and the negative fraction became the memory subset. After blood collection by leukapheresis, PBMCs were isolated using Ficoll-Histopaque density gradient centrifugation and then cryopreserved in the vapor phase of liquid nitrogen. Analytical flow cytometry was used to check the purity and quantity of every magnetically sorted T cell population. Genomic DNA was isolated from every sorted fraction and measured by UV absorbance on a Nanodrop 2000c.

These data come from a study of shared clonotypes between healthy human individuals (TCRdb year 2020). Turning to the overall study: The cohort comprised a couple of women and a few men aged 18 to 49 years. For each donor, CD4 naive and CD4 memory were each run on three plates, CD8 naive on two plates, and CD8 memory on one plate. To increase sequencing depth and limit assay-specific biases, different laboratories used diverse techniques to prepare libraries and sequence TCR repertoires. To estimate repertoire size and how much clonotype sharing occurs between individuals, the study deeply sequenced the blood TCR repertoires of about 5 healthy adults. Between about 0.94 and 8.9 billion PBMCs per donor were obtained by leukapheresis.

Study-wide findings and limitations: Naive subsets generally had larger estimated clonotype richness than memory subsets did. Higher generation probabilities were observed for clonotypes shared by all four sorted-subset donors than for non-shared clonotypes. Incomplete sequencing was indicated by rarefaction of sorted-subset datasets, despite the large sequencing depth. Sampling was limited to blood, and TCR repertoires in tissue likely differ from TCR repertoires in blood. The genetic and exposure-history diversity represented was limited by the small number of donors. When several donors were compared, the shared fraction of clonotypes was about 5% for naive CD4, 3.5% to 4% for naive CD8, more than 2% for memory CD4, and less than 0.5% for memory CD8. Based on pairwise subsampling, the degree of clonotype sharing among donors was expected to be affected by sequencing depth.

TCR CDR3 regions were amplified from genomic DNA by multiplex PCR using the deep immunoSEQ assay. For each cell subset, the extracted genomic DNA was distributed evenly across all wells of several immunoSEQ 96-well plates, and each plate served as one replicate. For sorted subsets, approximately 190 ng of genomic DNA, equivalent to around 31,000 T cell genomes, went into each replicate PCR. The purified libraries were quantified using a Qubit 3.0 fluorometer, sized with a Bioanalyzer 2100, and then quantified again using the KAPA Library Quantification kit. Every immunoSEQ 96-well plate was sequenced on a separate single-read 150-cycle Illumina NextSeq 550 flow cell. In the original analysis: Because only junctional sequences without quality scores were contained in the immunoSEQ output, filtering matching that applied to full-length reads could not be performed. Sequences were annotated with PyIR, a Python wrapper for IgBLAST v1.9, and V/J genes and CDR3 were assigned using IMGT germline references. Reads were removed for weak V/J assignments (E-value above 1e-6), missing CDR3, stop codons, out-of-frame junctions, or ambiguous translated residues. V3J clonotypes were defined by identical inferred V gene, J gene, and CDR3 amino acid sequence. Percentage overlap between repertoires was computed as shared unique clonotypes divided by the size of the smaller repertoire. Richness of each repertoire was evaluated using RTK rarefaction, the Chao1 estimator, and Recon v2.1 estimates of unobserved clonotypes. OLGA was used to compute generation probabilities for all TCRbeta clonotypes that the gDNA method yielded from four donors. TCRdb obtained this table from immuneACCESS and retained in-frame rearrangements with V and J assigned. These tables miss some clones; where compared with another copy, unresolved V genes account for less than half of the shortfall, and the remainder is unexplained. V, J and clone size were drawn from that table, and D and trimming were deduced from the DNA. The sample profile shows some 2.1 million clones; roughly 94% of them were found once. The top ten constitute under 0.15% of the sample.

The receptor's source is a man between 18 and 35 years old in good health. Sample: naive CD4+ T cells sorted from blood. This specimen's cell subset or site label, interpreted: CD45RA+ positively selected. The chain joins TRBV10-2 to TRBJ2-1; TRBD2 fits 8 bases in the junction. The CDR3 region: CASNPQTSVLSSYNEQFF. The nucleotide sequence reads as follows: TGCGCCAGCAATCCGCAGACTAGCGTTCTAAGCTCCTACAATGAGCAGTTCTTC.